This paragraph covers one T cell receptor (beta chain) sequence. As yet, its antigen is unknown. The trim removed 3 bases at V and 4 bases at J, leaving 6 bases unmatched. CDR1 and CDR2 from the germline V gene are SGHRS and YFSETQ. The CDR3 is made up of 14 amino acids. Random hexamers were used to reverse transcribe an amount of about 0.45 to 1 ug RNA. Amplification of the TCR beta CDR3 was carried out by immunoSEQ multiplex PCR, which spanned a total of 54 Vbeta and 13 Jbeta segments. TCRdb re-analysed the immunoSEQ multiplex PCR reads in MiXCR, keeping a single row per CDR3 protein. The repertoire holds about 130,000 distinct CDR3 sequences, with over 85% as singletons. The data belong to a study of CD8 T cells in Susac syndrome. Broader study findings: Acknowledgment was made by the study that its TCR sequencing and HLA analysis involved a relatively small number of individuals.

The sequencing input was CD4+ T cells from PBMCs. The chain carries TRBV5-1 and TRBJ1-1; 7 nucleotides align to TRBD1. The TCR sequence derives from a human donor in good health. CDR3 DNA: TGCGCCAGCAGCTCGATACCAGGGGGCACTGAAGCTTTCTTT. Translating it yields CASSSIPGGTEAFF.